This T cell receptor (beta chain) emerged from a study of spatial heterogeneity in lung cancer. Study-level background: Detected sequences consistently included more beta-chain ones than alpha-chain ones. General study findings and limits: Ubiquitous expanded tumor TCRs appeared in blood more at resection than follow-up.

This sample's time point: sample taken at primary tumor resection. Frozen PBMC, nontumor lung or tumor provided whole RNA, which was sequenced unsorted. In its sample, this clonotype was seen many times. Antigen: not known. Every TCR cDNA molecule carried a tag that served as a unique molecular identifier. TCRdb fed the 5' RACE reads into MiXCR, producing one record per CDR3 protein. The table shows some 39,000 distinct CDR3 sequences, with under 7.5% occurring only once. This sequence was found in a female donor with early-stage non-small cell lung cancer. Specimen: PBMCs, collected at surgery.

CDR3 residues: CAISPLTGNFAPTYNEQFF. The CDR3 region has the DNA TGTGCCATCAGCCCCTTGACAGGGAATTTTGCCCCTACCTACAATGAGCAGTTCTTC. The gene calls are TRBV10-3 and TRBJ2-1, with 7 positions matching TRBD1. The germline V gene encodes CDR1 ENHRY and CDR2 SYGVKD. This CDR3 has 19 amino acids. Trimming removed 6 bases from V and 2 bases from J; junction bases left unmatched: 19.